The present entry profiles one T cell receptor (beta chain) with its context. The data were taken from a study of blood T cell repertoires in COVID-19. Only in-frame clones appear in the TCRdb table, and some are missing; sequencing was by immunoSEQ multiplex PCR. The sample contains 200,000 to 300,000 clones, approximately 86% of which appear only once. Sequencing was performed on peripheral blood. The clonotype was recovered from a man aged 35 to 55 who had recovered from COVID-19.

CDR3 residues: CASSVGGGSSSGANVLTF. Written as DNA, the CDR3 is TGTGCCAGCAGCGTGGGAGGTGGGAGTAGTTCCGGGGCCAACGTCCTGACTTTC. The gene calls are TRBV9 and TRBJ2-6, with TRBD2 as a possible D gene (6 bases). The germline gives CDR1 SGDLS, CDR2 YYNGEE. The CDR3 is 18 residues long. Trimming left V 2 bases short and J 4 bases short, with 19 bases between.